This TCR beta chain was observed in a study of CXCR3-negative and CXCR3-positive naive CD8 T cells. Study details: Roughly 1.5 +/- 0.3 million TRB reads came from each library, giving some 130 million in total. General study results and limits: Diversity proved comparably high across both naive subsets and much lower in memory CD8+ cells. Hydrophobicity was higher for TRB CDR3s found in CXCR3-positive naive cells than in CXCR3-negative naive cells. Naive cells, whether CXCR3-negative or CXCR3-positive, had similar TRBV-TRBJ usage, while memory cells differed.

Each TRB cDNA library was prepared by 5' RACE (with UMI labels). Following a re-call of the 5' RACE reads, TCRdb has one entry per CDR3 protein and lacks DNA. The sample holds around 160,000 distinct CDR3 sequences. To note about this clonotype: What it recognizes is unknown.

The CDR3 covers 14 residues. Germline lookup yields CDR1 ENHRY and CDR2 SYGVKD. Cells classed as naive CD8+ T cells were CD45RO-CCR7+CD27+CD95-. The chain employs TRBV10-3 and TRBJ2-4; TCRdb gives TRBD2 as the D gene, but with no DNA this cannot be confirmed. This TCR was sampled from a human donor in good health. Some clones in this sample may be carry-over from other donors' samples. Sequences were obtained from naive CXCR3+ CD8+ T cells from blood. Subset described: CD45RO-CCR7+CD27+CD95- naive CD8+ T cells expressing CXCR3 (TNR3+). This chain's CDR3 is CAITQDLDKNIQYF.